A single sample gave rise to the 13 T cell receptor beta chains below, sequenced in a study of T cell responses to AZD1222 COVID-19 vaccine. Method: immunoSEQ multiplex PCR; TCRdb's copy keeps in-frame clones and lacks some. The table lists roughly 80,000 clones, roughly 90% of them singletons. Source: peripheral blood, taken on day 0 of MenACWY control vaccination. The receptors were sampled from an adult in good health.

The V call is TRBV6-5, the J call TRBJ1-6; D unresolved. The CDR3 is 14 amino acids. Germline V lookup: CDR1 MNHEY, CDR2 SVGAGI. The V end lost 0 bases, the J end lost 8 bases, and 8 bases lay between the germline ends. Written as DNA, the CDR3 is TGTGCCAGCAGTTACTCGTTGGGGTATTCACCCCTCCACTTT. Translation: CASSYSLGYSPLHF.

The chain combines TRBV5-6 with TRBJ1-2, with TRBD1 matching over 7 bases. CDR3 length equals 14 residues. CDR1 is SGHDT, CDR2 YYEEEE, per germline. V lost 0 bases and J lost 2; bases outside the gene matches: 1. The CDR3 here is CASSLGGQNYGYTF. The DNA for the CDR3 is TGTGCCAGCAGCTTGGGGGGACAGAACTATGGCTACACCTTC.

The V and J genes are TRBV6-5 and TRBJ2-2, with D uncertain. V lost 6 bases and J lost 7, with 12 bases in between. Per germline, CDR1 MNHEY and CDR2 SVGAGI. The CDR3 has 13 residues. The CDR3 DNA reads TGTGCCAGCAGGCAGACGGGTCACGGGGAGCTGTTTTTT. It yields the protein CASRQTGHGELFF.

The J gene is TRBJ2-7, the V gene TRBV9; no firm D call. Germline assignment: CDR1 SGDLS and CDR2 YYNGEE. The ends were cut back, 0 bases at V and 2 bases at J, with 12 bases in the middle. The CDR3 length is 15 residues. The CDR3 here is CASSVEAKSTYEQYF. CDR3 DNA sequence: TGTGCCAGCAGCGTAGAGGCTAAATCGACCTACGAGCAGTACTTC.

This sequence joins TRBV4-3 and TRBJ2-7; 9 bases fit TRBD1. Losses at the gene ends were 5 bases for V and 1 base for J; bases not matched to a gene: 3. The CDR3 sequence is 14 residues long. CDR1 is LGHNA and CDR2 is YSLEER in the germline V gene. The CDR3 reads CASSVGQGSYEQYF. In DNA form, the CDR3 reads TGCGCCAGCAGCGTGGGACAGGGTTCCTACGAGCAGTACTTC.

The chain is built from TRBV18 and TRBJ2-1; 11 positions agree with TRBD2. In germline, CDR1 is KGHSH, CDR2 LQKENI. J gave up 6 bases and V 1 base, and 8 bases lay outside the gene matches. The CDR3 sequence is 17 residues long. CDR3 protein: CASSPRTSGLFVNEQFF. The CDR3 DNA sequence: TGTGCCAGCTCACCACGGACTAGCGGGCTGTTTGTCAATGAGCAGTTCTTC.

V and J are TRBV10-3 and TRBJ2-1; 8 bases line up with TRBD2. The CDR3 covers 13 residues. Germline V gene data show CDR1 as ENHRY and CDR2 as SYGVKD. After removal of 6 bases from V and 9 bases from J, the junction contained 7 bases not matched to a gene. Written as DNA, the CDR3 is TGTGCCATCAGGCCGGGACTAGTATCTGAGCAGTTCTTC. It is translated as CAIRPGLVSEQFF.

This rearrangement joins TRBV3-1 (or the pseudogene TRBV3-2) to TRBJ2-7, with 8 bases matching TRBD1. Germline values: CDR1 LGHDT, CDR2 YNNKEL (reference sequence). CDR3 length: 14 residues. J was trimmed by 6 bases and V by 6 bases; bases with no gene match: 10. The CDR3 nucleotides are TGTGCCAGCAGGTCCGGGCAGGGGGCCGGCGAGCAGTACTTC. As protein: CASRSGQGAGEQYF.

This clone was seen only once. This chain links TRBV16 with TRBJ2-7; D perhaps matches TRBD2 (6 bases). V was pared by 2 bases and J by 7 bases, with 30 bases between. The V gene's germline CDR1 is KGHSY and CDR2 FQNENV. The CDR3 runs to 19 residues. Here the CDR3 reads CASSQIKGRDFGSGEEQYF. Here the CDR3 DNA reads TGTGCCAGCAGCCAAATCAAAGGCAGGGACTTCGGGAGTGGAGAAGAGCAGTACTTC.

CDR3 coding DNA: TGCGCCAGCAGCCCGCCGGGACTAGCGGGAGCCGGGGAGCTGTTTTTT. Protein product: CASSPPGLAGAGELFF. The chain joins TRBV5-1 to TRBJ2-2; 14 bases are shared with TRBD2. J gave up 6 bases and V 4 bases, and 5 bases lay outside the gene matches. Germline V gives CDR1 SGHRS, CDR2 YFSETQ. The length of the CDR3 is 16 residues.

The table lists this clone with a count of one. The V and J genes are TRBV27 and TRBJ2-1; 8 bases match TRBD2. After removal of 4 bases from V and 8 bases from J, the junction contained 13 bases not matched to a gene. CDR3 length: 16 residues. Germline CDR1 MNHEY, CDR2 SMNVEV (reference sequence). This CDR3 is CASSSPGGGAVDEQFF. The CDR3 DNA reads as TGTGCCAGCAGTTCACCCGGGGGGGGCGCGGTCGATGAGCAGTTCTTC.

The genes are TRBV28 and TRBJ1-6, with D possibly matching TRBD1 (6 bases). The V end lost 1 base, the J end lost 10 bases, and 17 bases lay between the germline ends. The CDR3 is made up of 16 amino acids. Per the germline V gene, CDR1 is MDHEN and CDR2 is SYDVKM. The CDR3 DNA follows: TGTGCCAGCAGTTTATCCCCGGACAGCCTAGGATCACCCCTCCACTTT. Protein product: CASSLSPDSLGSPLHF.

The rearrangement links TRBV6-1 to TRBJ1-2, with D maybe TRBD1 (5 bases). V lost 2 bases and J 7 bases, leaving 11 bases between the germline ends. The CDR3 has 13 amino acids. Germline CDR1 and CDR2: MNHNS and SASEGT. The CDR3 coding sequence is TGTGCCAGCAGTGAAAGAAGGGACTTTGGCTACACCTTC. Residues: CASSERRDFGYTF.